The 3 T cell receptor beta chains below all came from one sample that was sequenced in a study of graft-versus-host responses after intestinal transplantation. Antigens of these TCRs are unknown. Data came from immunoSEQ multiplex PCR; TCRdb stores just in-frame clones and leaves some out. The data show around 45,000 clones, with 80% to 95% seen just once and less than 2.5% held by the top ten. The sample in question was unstimulated CD4+ T cells sorted from spleen or lymph node cells, obtained before transplant. Every receptor here comes from a human donor who was the organ donor for an intestinal transplant.

The chain has TRBV14 and TRBJ2-1, with D possibly being TRBD2 (6 bases). The CDR3 sequence is 11 residues long. CDR1 and CDR2 from the germline V gene are SGHDN and FVKESK. The V gene lost 8 bases and the J gene lost 9 bases, with 11 bases spanning the gap. CDR3 loop: CASGRGVEQFF. CDR3 sequence (DNA): TGTGCCAGCGGCCGCGGGGTTGAGCAGTTCTTC.

V gene TRBV2 combines with J gene TRBJ2-1, with a weak D call TRBD2 (6 bases). This CDR3 comprises 14 residues. Trimming removed 6 bases at V and 4 bases at J, with 13 bases between. The V gene's germline CDR1 is SNHLY and CDR2 FYNNEI. The CDR3 DNA sequence: TGTGCCAGCAGGAAACTAGCTGAGTACAATGAGCAGTTCTTC. As protein: CASRKLAEYNEQFF.

CDR3 loop: CASSPQLRTGNTGELFF. DNA of the CDR3: TGCGCCAGCAGCCCCCAACTACGGACTGGGAACACCGGGGAGCTGTTTTTT. The rearrangement joins TRBV4-3 to TRBJ2-2; D is perhaps TRBD2 (5 bases). The CDR3 extends over 17 amino acids. With 4 bases removed from V and 1 base from J, the gap between germline ends came to 16 bases. Germline CDR1 LGHNA, CDR2 YSLEER.